The 9 T cell receptor beta chains below come from one sample, sequenced in a study of beta chain features in type 1 diabetes. Points from the study as a whole: TCRB CDR3s were moderately but significantly shorter in Type 1 diabetes patients in all four CD4+ subsets.

Since all of the isolated RNA was reverse transcribed, expressed TCRB transcripts were what got sequenced. Produced via immunoSEQ multiplex PCR; TCRdb's table is partial and in-frame only. The sample records just over 15,000 clones, more than 65% being singletons. Antigen specificity for these receptors is unknown. Sequences were obtained from Tregs from blood. Source of these receptors: a man aged 30-40 years with type 1 diabetes.

The V and J genes are TRBV30 and TRBJ2-3, with 9 nucleotides matching TRBD2. CDR1 GTSNPN and CDR2 SVGIG come from the germline V gene (reference sequence). There are 15 residues in the CDR3. Unmatched junction bases numbered 6, after V lost 0 bases and J lost 5 bases. CDR3 in amino acids: CAWSVLRGGKDTQYF. Here the CDR3 DNA reads TGTGCCTGGAGTGTATTGCGGGGGGGGAAAGATACGCAGTATTTT.

This clone showed up just a few times. The CDR3 protein is CASTRQGNTEAFF. The CDR3 nucleotides read TGTGCCAGCACCAGACAGGGGAACACTGAAGCTTTCTTT. The chain combines TRBV6-5 with TRBJ1-1; 7 bases are shared with TRBD1. Germline-derived CDR1 and CDR2 are MNHEY and SVGAGI. The CDR3 has 13 amino acids. Losses at the gene ends were 7 bases for V and 1 base for J; bases not matched to a gene: 3.

The chain carries TRBV6-6 and TRBJ1-1, with D perhaps matching TRBD1 (5 bases). In germline, CDR1 is MNHNY, CDR2 SVGAGI (reference sequence). With 6 bases removed from V and 0 bases from J, the gap between germline ends came to 14 bases. The CDR3 runs to 15 residues. The CDR3 sequence: CASRSDSHMNTEAFF. CDR3 bases: TGTGCCAGCAGGTCCGACAGCCATATGAACACTGAAGCTTTCTTT.

The rearrangement links TRBV4-1 to TRBJ2-5; 9 nucleotides agree with TRBD1. CDR1 is MGHRA, CDR2 YSYEKL, per germline. The CDR3 contains 14 residues. J gave up 3 bases and V 4 bases, and 3 bases lay outside the gene matches. The CDR3 region is CASSPRTGEETQYF. The CDR3 DNA reads TGCGCCAGCAGCCCTCGGACAGGGGAAGAGACCCAGTACTTC.

This chain uses TRBV6-5 with TRBJ1-1; no definite D call. Germline lookup yields CDR1 MNHEY and CDR2 SVGAGI. The V end lost 5 bases, the J end lost 0 bases, and 4 bases lay between the germline ends. CDR3 length: 12 amino acids. The CDR3 coding sequence is TGTGCCAGCAGTCGGGTGAACACTGAAGCTTTCTTT. It encodes CASSRVNTEAFF.

This clone appeared a few times. The chain links TRBV19 to TRBJ2-3; 16 bases fit TRBD2. Germline-derived CDR1 and CDR2 are LNHDA and SQIVND (reference sequence). Germline trimming cut 6 bases from V and 9 bases from J; bases unmatched to any gene: 6. This CDR3 contains 15 residues. The DNA for the CDR3 is TGTGCCAGTAGGGGACTAGCGGGAGGGCCTGGAACGCAGTATTTT. It codes for CASRGLAGGPGTQYF.

The V and J genes are TRBV9 and TRBJ1-3; D is uncertain. The germline V and J ends were trimmed by 2 bases and 0 bases, with 3 bases remaining between them. Germline CDR1 and CDR2: SGDLS and YYNGEE. The CDR3 extends over 13 amino acids. In DNA form, the CDR3 reads TGTGCCAGCAGCGTCCTCTCTGGAAACACCATATATTTT. Amino acids: CASSVLSGNTIYF. Variable domain in full (rest from reference TRBV9 and TRBJ1-3): DSGVTQTPKHLITATGQRVTLRCSPRSGDLSVYWYQQSLDQGLQFLIQYYNGEERAKGNILERFSAQQFPDLHSELNLSSLELGDSALYFCASSVLSGNTIYFGEGSWLTVV.

This sequence joins TRBV28 and TRBJ1-5; D remains unclear. This CDR3 is 16 amino acids long. The germline V gene encodes CDR1 MDHEN and CDR2 SYDVKM. V lost 6 bases to trimming and J lost 6 bases, with 21 bases between them. The CDR3 sequence is CASRSPAAGRGQPQHF. DNA for the CDR3: TGTGCCAGCAGGTCCCCGGCCGCGGGGAGAGGTCAGCCCCAGCATTTT.

The chain joins TRBV5-4 to TRBJ2-1, with unresolved D. CDR1 and CDR2 from the germline V gene are SGHNT and YYREEE (reference sequence). The germline V and J ends were trimmed by 0 bases and 5 bases, with 12 bases remaining between them. This CDR3 contains 15 residues. CDR3 residues: CASSLAERLHNEQFF. CDR3 DNA sequence: TGTGCCAGCAGCTTGGCCGAGCGCCTCCACAATGAGCAGTTCTTC.